The 22 T cell receptor beta chains below all came from one sample that was sequenced in a study of cytomegalovirus exposure and HLA in healthy donors. Clones were sequenced by immunoSEQ multiplex PCR, and TCRdb holds only the in-frame ones, with some missing. This repertoire shows 130,000 to 150,000 clones, roughly 87% found once; its top ten account for 4.5%. Sequencing was carried out using PBMCs. The receptor set was obtained from a man aged 18 to 29 in good health and CMV-seropositive.

The gene calls are TRBV9 and TRBJ2-3; maybe TRBD2 (6 bases). Trimming took 3 bases from V and 2 from J, leaving 16 bases between them. The CDR3 is made up of 16 amino acids. Germline CDR1 is SGDLS and CDR2 is YYNGEE. Written as DNA, the CDR3 is TGTGCCAGCAGCGCGGGACTGTTAACGTCCACAGATACGCAGTATTTT. This translates into CASSAGLLTSTDTQYF.

This clone was detected a few times. The V call is TRBV12-5, the J call TRBJ1-5; no clear D gene. The V end was cut by 7 bases, the J end by 0 bases, with 10 bases between. The germline CDR1 and CDR2 sequences are LGHNT and FRNRAP. The CDR3 length is 14 residues. For the CDR3, the DNA is TGTGCTAGTGCCTTGGGGAGTAGCAATCAGCCCCAGCATTTT. Protein product: CASALGSSNQPQHF.

This clone was counted a single time. V and J are TRBV5-4 and TRBJ2-7; perhaps TRBD2 as D (5 bases). V lost 6 bases and J lost 6, with 13 bases in between. From germline, CDR1 is SGHNT and CDR2 YYREEE (reference sequence). The length of the CDR3 is 12 residues. CDR3 amino acids: CASKALRGEQYF. The CDR3 bases are TGTGCCAGCAAAGCCCTCCGGGGCGAGCAGTACTTC.

The V and J genes are TRBV27 and TRBJ2-7; 12 bases are shared with TRBD2. The trim removed 4 bases at V and 5 bases at J, leaving 3 bases unmatched. CDR3 length: 14 residues. Germline CDR1 and CDR2: MNHEY and SMNVEV (reference sequence). CDR3 in DNA: TGTGCCAGCAGTTCCCGACTAGCGGGAGACGAGCAGTACTTC. Its protein is CASSSRLAGDEQYF.

The chain links TRBV5-6 to TRBJ2-3; D gene unclear. Germline CDR1 and CDR2: SGHDT and YYEEEE. The V end lost 0 bases, the J end lost 6 bases, and 11 bases lay between the germline ends. CDR3 size: 14 residues. CDR3 nucleotides: TGTGCCAGCAGCTTGGACAGCTACACCGATACGCAGTATTTT. This gives the protein CASSLDSYTDTQYF.

This chain joins TRBV7-9 and TRBJ2-5; the D gene is possibly TRBD2 (5 bases). The V end was cut by 5 bases, the J end by 2 bases, with 12 bases between. Germline loops: CDR1 SEHNR, CDR2 FQNEAQ (reference sequence). The CDR3 length is 14 residues. The DNA for the CDR3 is TGTGCCAGCAGCCTTCCCGGACTTCAAGAGACCCAGTACTTC. Its translation is CASSLPGLQETQYF.

The rearrangement joins TRBV2 to TRBJ1-1; 7 nucleotides line up with TRBD1. The V gene end was trimmed by 6 bases and the J gene end by 0 bases; junction bases not matched to a gene: 4. Germline CDR1 is SNHLY and CDR2 is FYNNEI. The CDR3 length is 14 residues. This CDR3 reads CASRMGQLNTEAFF. The CDR3 bases are TGTGCCAGCAGAATGGGACAGCTGAACACTGAAGCTTTCTTT. Full variable domain (missing parts from reference TRBV2 and TRBJ1-1): EPEVTQTPSHQVTQMGQEVILRCVPISNHLYFYWYRQILGQKVEFLVSFYNNEISEKSEIFDDQFSVERPDGSNFTLKIRSTKLEDSAMYFCASRMGQLNTEAFFGQGTRLTVV.

This clone was detected a few times. J is TRBJ1-1 and V is TRBV29-1, with 11 bases aligning to TRBD1. The CDR3 covers 17 residues. Germline CDR1 is SQVTM and CDR2 is ANQGSEA. Unmatched junction bases numbered 11, after V lost 1 base and J lost 4 bases. CDR3 nucleotide sequence: TGCAGCGTTGAAGTGGATCGGACAGGGGGCCACCTCACTGAAGCTTTCTTT. This sequence encodes CSVEVDRTGGHLTEAFF.

The chain combines TRBV30 with TRBJ1-2; 7 bases agree with TRBD1. Trimming took 2 bases from V and 8 from J; bases not matched to a gene: 20. This CDR3 has 17 amino acids. CDR1 is GTSNPN and CDR2 is SVGIG in the germline V gene (reference sequence). The CDR3 is CAWSLLFSGWEGGGYTF. The CDR3 nucleotides are TGTGCCTGGAGTCTCTTATTCTCAGGGTGGGAAGGGGGCGGCTACACCTTC.

The rearrangement links TRBV9 to TRBJ2-2, with 10 bases aligning to TRBD2. This CDR3 has 15 residues. With 3 bases clipped from V and 4 bases from J, the junction kept 3 bases outside the gene matches. Looked up from germline, CDR1 is SGDLS and CDR2 is YYNGEE. In DNA form, the CDR3 reads TGTGCCAGCAGCGGGTTAGCGGGGGGCACCGGGGAGCTGTTTTTT. Its translation is CASSGLAGGTGELFF.

CDR3 residues: CASSPNRGETQYF. Here the CDR3 DNA reads TGTGCCAGCTCACCGAACAGGGGAGAGACCCAGTACTTC. V gene TRBV18 combines with J gene TRBJ2-5; 7 nucleotides agree with TRBD1. The V gene end was trimmed by 3 bases and the J gene end by 4 bases; junction bases not matched to a gene: 2. The germline V gene encodes CDR1 KGHSH and CDR2 LQKENI. CDR3 length: 13 residues.

V is TRBV6-5 and J is TRBJ1-3, with 7 bases identical to TRBD1. Germline CDR1 MNHEY, CDR2 SVGAGI. Losses at the gene ends were 6 bases for V and 3 bases for J; bases not matched to a gene: 8. CDR3 size: 15 residues. This CDR3 reads CASRRQGGYGNTIYF. CDR3 DNA sequence: TGTGCCAGCAGACGCCAGGGGGGATATGGAAACACCATATATTTT.

V is TRBV5-1 and J is TRBJ2-5; TRBD1 is a possible D gene (6 bases). Trimming cost V 3 bases and J 5 bases, with 14 bases left between them. CDR3 length: 14 amino acids. Germline V gene sequence: CDR1 SGHRS, CDR2 YFSETQ. CDR3 nucleotide sequence: TGCGCCAGCAGCTACCCGGGACAACGGGAGACCCAGTACTTC. This gives the protein CASSYPGQRETQYF. Full variable domain (rest looked up from reference TRBV5-1 and TRBJ2-5): KAGVTQTPRYLIKTRGQQVTLSCSPISGHRSVSWYQQTPGQGLQFLFEYFSETQRNKGNFPGRFSGRQFSNSRSEMNVSTLELGDSALYLCASSYPGQRETQYFGPGTRLLVL.

This chain joins TRBV28 and TRBJ2-7; 9 bases fit TRBD1. Germline V CDR1 and CDR2: MDHEN, SYDVKM. V lost 2 bases, J lost 1 base, and 3 bases stayed unmatched. This CDR3 comprises 15 residues. In DNA, the CDR3 is TGTGCCAGCAGTTTACCCGGGACAGGGTCCTACGAGCAGTACTTC. It is translated as CASSLPGTGSYEQYF.

V usage is TRBV6-1 and J usage is TRBJ2-7; TRBD1 is a possible D gene (5 bases). Trimming removed 7 bases at V and 7 bases at J, with 17 bases between. This CDR3 has 13 amino acids. The V gene's germline CDR1 is MNHNS and CDR2 SASEGT. The CDR3 DNA is TGTGCCAGCACCGTAGGGGTTCAAGGGGAGCAGTACTTC. Amino acids: CASTVGVQGEQYF.

This clone has more than one count but fewer than ten. The chain joins TRBV30 to TRBJ2-2; a weak D match, TRBD1 (5 bases). V dropped 4 bases and J dropped 5 bases, with 8 bases sitting between them. There are 12 residues in the CDR3. In germline, CDR1 is GTSNPN, CDR2 SVGIG (reference sequence). CDR3 nucleotides: TGTGCCTGGATAGGGGATACCGGGGAGCTGTTTTTT. It yields the protein CAWIGDTGELFF.

V gene TRBV11-2 combines with J gene TRBJ1-1; D gene ambiguous. CDR1 and CDR2 from the germline V gene are SGHAT and FQNNGV. V was shortened by 4 bases and J by 0 bases, with 6 bases between the two germline ends. CDR3 length: 13 amino acids. CDR3 in DNA: TGTGCCAGCAGCTCTCTTTTGAACACTGAAGCTTTCTTT. Translating it yields CASSSLLNTEAFF.

The chain combines TRBV2 with TRBJ2-1; the match to TRBD2 covers 11 bases. The CDR3 length is 15 residues. The germline CDR1 and CDR2 sequences are SNHLY and FYNNEI. Trimming cost V 6 bases and J 9 bases; bases outside gene matches: 10. In DNA, the CDR3 is TGTGCCAGCAGAAGTTCTCTAGCGGGAGGAACTGAGCAGTTCTTC. Translating gives CASRSSLAGGTEQFF.

This chain links TRBV6-4 with TRBJ2-1, with 10 bases fitting TRBD2. With V trimmed by 5 bases and J by 0 bases, 4 bases remained unmatched. Germline values: CDR1 MRHNA, CDR2 SNTAGT. This CDR3 spans 16 amino acids. CDR3 residues: CASSLTSGVSYNEQFF. The DNA of the CDR3 is TGTGCCAGCAGTTTAACTAGCGGGGTCTCCTACAATGAGCAGTTCTTC.

The chain carries TRBV19 and TRBJ1-4, with 8 bases that match TRBD1. The CDR3 is 16 amino acids. CDR1 is LNHDA and CDR2 is SQIVND in the germline V gene (reference sequence). With 0 bases clipped from V and 1 base from J, the junction kept 1 base outside the gene matches. As DNA, the CDR3 is TGTGCCAGTAGTATAGACGACAGGGGAACTAATGAAAAACTGTTTTTT. This encodes CASSIDDRGTNEKLFF.

J is TRBJ1-5 and V is TRBV28; possible D gene TRBD1, 6 bases. With 8 bases removed from V and 3 bases from J, the gap between germline ends came to 17 bases. The CDR3 covers 15 residues. Germline CDR1 is MDHEN and CDR2 is SYDVKM. In DNA form, the CDR3 reads TGTGCCAGCTCGGGAGGAGGGGGTAACAATCAGCCCCAGCATTTT. This encodes CASSGGGGNNQPQHF.

The gene calls are TRBV4-1 and TRBJ2-7; tentative D call: TRBD1 (6 bases). The CDR3 spans 13 residues. The germline V and J ends were trimmed by 4 bases and 5 bases, with 12 bases remaining between them. Germline loops: CDR1 MGHRA, CDR2 YSYEKL. The CDR3 reads CASSRATGNEQYF. CDR3 bases: TGCGCCAGCAGCCGGGCTACAGGGAACGAGCAGTACTTC.